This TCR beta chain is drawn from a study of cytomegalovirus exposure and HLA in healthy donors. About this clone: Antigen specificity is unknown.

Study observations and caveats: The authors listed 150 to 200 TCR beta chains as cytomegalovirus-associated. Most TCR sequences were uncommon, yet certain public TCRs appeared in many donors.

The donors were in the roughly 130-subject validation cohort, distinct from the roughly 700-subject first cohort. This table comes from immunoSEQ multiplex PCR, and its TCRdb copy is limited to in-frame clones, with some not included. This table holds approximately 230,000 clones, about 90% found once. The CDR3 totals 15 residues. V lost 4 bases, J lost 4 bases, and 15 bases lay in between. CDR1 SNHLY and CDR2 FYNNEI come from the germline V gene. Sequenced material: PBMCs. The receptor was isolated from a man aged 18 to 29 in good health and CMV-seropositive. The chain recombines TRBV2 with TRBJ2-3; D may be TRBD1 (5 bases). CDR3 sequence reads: CASSVAPLGPDTQYF. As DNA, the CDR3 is TGTGCCAGCAGTGTAGCCCCATTGGGGCCAGATACGCAGTATTTT.